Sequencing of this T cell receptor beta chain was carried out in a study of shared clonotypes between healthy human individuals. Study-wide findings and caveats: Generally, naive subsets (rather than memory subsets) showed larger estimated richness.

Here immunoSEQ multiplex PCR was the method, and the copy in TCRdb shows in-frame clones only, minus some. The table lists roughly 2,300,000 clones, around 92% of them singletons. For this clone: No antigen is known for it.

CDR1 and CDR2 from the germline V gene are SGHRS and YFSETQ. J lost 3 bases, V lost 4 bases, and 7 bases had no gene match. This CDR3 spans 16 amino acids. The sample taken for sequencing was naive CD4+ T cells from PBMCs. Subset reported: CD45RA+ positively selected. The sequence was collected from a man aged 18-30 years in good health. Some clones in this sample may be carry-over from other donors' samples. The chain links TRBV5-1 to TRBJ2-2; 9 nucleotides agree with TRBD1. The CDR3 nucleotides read TGCGCCAGCAGCCCTCCGGGACAGGGAGACACCGGGGAGCTGTTTTTT. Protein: CASSPPGQGDTGELFF.